The rows below give T cell receptor beta chains drawn from one sample of a study of CD8+ T cells in alopecia areata. Data came from immunoSEQ multiplex PCR; TCRdb stores just in-frame clones and leaves some out. Found here are about 270,000 clones, 60% of them singletons; the top ten hold 0.93%. The sample in question was CD4+ T cells sorted from blood, obtained around week 54, from a patient treated with tofacitinib. The receptors come from a human donor with alopecia areata. Both conserved end residues are part of each CDR3. The order of the fields is D gene, V gene, J gene, clone size, CDR3 DNA, CDR3 protein. The D gene is left open where the match is weak. Clone size is stated in some rows and not others, as once, few, many or a class when expanded.

D gene: TRBD1; V gene: TRBV15; J gene: TRBJ2-2; clone size: few; CDR3 DNA: TGTGCCACCAGCAGACCCGGGACAGGGTACACCGGGGAGCTGTTTTTT; CDR3 protein: CATSRPGTGYTGELFF
D gene: -; V gene: TRBV7-9; J gene: TRBJ2-7; clone size: -; CDR3 DNA: TGTGCCAGCAGCTCGGCGCCGGGCTTGGGGCCCTACGAGCAGTACTTC; CDR3 protein: CASSSAPGLGPYEQYF
D gene: -; V gene: TRBV29-1; J gene: TRBJ2-3; clone size: few; CDR3 DNA: TGCAGCGCACGACACCCGGGGGGACACACAGATACGCAGTATTTT; CDR3 protein: CSARHPGGHTDTQYF
D gene: TRBD2; V gene: TRBV29-1; J gene: TRBJ2-5; clone size: few; CDR3 DNA: TGCAGCGTGTGGTGGCGGGGGAGAGAGACCCAGTACTTC; CDR3 protein: CSVWWRGRETQYF
D gene: -; V gene: TRBV29-1; J gene: TRBJ2-3; clone size: few; CDR3 DNA: TGCAGCGTTGGAAGGGGGACAGATACGCAGTATTTT; CDR3 protein: CSVGRGTDTQYF
D gene: -; V gene: TRBV7-2; J gene: TRBJ1-5; clone size: -; CDR3 DNA: TGTGCCAGCAGCCTGGCTTGGGGGGATCAGCCCCAGCATTTT; CDR3 protein: CASSLAWGDQPQHF
D gene: TRBD1; V gene: TRBV6-5; J gene: TRBJ1-2; clone size: -; CDR3 DNA: TGTGCCAGCAGTGACAGGGTTTATGGCTACACCTTC; CDR3 protein: CASSDRVYGYTF
D gene: -; V gene: TRBV5-1; J gene: TRBJ2-1; clone size: -; CDR3 DNA: TGCGCCAGCGGGGAAGGGGCAGGGGAATGGTATGAGCAGTTCTTC; CDR3 protein: CASGEGAGEWYEQFF
D gene: -; V gene: TRBV25-1; J gene: TRBJ2-7; clone size: -; CDR3 DNA: TGTGCCAGCAGTCCTTCTCCCCCCTACCTTCAGTACTTC; CDR3 protein: CASSPSPPYLQYF
D gene: TRBD1; V gene: TRBV29-1; J gene: TRBJ1-2; clone size: -; CDR3 DNA: TGCAGCGGGGGGACAGTCTATGGCTACACCTTC; CDR3 protein: CSGGTVYGYTF
D gene: TRBD1; V gene: TRBV27; J gene: TRBJ1-3; clone size: -; CDR3 DNA: TGTGCCAGCAGTAGGGGACAGGCTGACTCTGGAAACACCATATATTTT; CDR3 protein: CASSRGQADSGNTIYF